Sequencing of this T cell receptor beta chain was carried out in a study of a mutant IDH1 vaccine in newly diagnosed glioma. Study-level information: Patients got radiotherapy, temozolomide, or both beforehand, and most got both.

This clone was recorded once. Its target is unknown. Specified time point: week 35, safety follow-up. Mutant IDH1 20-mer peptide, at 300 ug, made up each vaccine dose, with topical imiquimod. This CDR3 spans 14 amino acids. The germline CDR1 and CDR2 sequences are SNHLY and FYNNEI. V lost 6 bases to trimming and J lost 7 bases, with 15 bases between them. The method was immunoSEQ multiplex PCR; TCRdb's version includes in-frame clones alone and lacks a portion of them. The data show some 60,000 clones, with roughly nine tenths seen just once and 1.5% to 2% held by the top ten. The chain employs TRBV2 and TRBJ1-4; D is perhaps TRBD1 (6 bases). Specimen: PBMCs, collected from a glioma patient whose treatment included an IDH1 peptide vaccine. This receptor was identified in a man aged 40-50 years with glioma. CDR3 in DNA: TGTGCCAGCAGGGAACAGGGAACGGCTGAAAAACTGTTTTTT. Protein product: CASREQGTAEKLFF.